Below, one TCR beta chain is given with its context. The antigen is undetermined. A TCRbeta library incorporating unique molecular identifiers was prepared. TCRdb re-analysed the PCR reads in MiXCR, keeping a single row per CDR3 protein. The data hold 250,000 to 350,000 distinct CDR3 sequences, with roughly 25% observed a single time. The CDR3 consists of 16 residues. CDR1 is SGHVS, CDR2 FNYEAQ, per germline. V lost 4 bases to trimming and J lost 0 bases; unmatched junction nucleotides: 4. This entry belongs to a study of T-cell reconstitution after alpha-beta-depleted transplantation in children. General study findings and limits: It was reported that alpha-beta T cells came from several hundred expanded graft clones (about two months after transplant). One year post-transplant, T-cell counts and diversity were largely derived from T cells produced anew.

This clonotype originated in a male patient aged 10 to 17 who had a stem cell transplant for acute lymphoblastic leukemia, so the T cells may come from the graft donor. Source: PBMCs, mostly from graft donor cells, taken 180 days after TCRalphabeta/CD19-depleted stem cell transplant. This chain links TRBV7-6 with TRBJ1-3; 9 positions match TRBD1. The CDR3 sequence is CASSSTGGFSGNTIYF. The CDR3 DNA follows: TGTGCCAGCAGCTCGACAGGGGGATTCTCTGGAAACACCATATATTTT.